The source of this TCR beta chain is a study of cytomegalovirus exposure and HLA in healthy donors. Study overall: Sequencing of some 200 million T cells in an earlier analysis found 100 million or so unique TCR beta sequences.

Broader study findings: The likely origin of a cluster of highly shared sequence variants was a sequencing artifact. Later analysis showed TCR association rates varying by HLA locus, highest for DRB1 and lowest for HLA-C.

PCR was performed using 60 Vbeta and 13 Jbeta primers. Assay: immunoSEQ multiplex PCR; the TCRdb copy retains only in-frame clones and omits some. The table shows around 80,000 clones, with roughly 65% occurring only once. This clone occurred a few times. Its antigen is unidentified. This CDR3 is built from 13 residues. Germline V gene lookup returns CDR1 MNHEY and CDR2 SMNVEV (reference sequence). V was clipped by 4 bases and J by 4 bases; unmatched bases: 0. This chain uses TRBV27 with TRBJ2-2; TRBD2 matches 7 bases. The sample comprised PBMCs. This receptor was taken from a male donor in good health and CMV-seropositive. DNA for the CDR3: TGTGCCAGCAGTTGGGGGGGCACCGGGGAGCTGTTTTTT. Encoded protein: CASSWGGTGELFF.